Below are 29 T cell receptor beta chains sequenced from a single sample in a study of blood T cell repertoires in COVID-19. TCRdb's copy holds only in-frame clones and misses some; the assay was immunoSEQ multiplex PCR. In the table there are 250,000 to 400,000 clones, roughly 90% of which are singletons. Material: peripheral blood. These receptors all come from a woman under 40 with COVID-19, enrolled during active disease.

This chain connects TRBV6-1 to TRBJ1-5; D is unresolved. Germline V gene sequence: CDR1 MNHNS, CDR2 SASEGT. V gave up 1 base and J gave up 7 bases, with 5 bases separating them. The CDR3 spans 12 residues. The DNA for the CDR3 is TGTGCCAGCAGTGAAGGCAGGCAGCCCCAGCATTTT. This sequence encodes CASSEGRQPQHF.

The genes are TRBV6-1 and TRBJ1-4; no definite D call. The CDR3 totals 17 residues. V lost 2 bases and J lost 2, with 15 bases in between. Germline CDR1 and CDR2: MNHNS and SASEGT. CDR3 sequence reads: CASSERGRGITNEKLFF. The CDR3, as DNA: TGTGCCAGCAGTGAAAGAGGGCGAGGGATCACTAATGAAAAACTGTTTTTT.

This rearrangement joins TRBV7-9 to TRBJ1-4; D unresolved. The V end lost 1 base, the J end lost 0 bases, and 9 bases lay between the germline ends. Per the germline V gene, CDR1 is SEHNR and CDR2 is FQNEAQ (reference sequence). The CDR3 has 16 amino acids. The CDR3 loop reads CASSLESGTTNEKLFF. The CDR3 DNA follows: TGTGCCAGCAGCTTAGAATCCGGGACAACTAATGAAAAACTGTTTTTT.

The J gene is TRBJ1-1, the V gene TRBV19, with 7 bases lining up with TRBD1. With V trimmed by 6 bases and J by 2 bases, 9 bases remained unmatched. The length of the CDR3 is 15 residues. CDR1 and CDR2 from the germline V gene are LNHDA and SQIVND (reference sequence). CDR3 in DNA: TGTGCCAGTAGACCCCGGGACAGAGAAAACACTGAAGCTTTCTTT. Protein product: CASRPRDRENTEAFF.

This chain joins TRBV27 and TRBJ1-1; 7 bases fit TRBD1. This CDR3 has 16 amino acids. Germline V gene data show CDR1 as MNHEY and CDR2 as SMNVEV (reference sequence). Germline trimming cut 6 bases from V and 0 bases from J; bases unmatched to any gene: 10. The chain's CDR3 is CASRSTGYGVNTEAFF. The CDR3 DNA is TGTGCCAGCAGATCGACAGGGTATGGGGTGAACACTGAAGCTTTCTTT.

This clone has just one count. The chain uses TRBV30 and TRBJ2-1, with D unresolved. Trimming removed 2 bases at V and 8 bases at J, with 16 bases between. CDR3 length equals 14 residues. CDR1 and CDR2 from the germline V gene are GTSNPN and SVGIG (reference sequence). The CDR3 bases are TGTGCCTGGAGTTACAGACCCTTTTGGGATGAGCAGTTCTTC. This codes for CAWSYRPFWDEQFF.

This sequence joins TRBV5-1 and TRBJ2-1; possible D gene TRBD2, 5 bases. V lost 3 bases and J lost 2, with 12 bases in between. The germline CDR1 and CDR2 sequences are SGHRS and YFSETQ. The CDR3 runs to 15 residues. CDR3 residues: CASSSAGSAYNEQFF. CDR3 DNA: TGCGCCAGCAGCTCCGCTGGTAGCGCCTACAATGAGCAGTTCTTC. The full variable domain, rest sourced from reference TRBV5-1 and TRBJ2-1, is KAGVTQTPRYLIKTRGQQVTLSCSPISGHRSVSWYQQTPGQGLQFLFEYFSETQRNKGNFPGRFSGRQFSNSRSEMNVSTLELGDSALYLCASSSAGSAYNEQFFGPGTRLTVL.

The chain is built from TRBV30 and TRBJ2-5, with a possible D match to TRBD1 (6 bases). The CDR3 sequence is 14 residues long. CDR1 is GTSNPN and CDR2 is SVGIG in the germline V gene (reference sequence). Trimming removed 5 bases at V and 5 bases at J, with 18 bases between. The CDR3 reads CAWGSTGFGETQYF. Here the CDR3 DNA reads TGTGCCTGGGGCTCTACAGGGTTCGGGGAGACCCAGTACTTC. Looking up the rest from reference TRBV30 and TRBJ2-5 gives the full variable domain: SQTIHQWPATLVQPVGSPLSLECTVEGTSNPNLYWYRQAAGRGLQLLFYSVGIGQISSEVPQNLSASRPQDRQFILSSKKLLLSDSGFYLCAWGSTGFGETQYFGPGTRLLVL.

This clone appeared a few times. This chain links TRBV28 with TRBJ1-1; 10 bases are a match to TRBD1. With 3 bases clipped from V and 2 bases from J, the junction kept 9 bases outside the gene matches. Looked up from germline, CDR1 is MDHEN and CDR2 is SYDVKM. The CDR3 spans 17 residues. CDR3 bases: TGTGCCAGCAGTTTCCTCCCGGACAGGGGGGTTAACACTGAAGCTTTCTTT. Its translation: CASSFLPDRGVNTEAFF. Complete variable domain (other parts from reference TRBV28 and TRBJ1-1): DVKVTQSSRYLVKRTGEKVFLECVQDMDHENMFWYRQDPGLGLRLIYFSYDVKMKEKGDIPEGYSVSREKKERFSLILESASTNQTSMYLCASSFLPDRGVNTEAFFGQGTRLTVV.

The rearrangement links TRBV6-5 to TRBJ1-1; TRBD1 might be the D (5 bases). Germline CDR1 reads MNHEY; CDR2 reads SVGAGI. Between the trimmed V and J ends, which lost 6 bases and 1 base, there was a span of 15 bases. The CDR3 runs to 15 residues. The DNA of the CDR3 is TGTGCCAGCAGCCGCCCTAATAGGGGGAACACTGAAGCTTTCTTT. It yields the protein CASSRPNRGNTEAFF.

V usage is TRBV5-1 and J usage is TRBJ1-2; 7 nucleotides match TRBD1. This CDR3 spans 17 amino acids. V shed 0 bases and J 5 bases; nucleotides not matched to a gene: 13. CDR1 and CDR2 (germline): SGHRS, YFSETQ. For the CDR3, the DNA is TGCGCCAGCAGCTTGGGTAGTAGGACAGGCTCTACTTATGGCTACACCTTC. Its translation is CASSLGSRTGSTYGYTF.

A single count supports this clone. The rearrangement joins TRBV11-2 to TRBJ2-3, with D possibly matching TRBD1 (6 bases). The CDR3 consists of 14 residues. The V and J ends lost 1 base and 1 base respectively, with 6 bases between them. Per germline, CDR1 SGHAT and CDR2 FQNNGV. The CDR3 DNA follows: TGTGCCAGCAGCTTAGGACAGGGCACAGATACGCAGTATTTT. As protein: CASSLGQGTDTQYF.

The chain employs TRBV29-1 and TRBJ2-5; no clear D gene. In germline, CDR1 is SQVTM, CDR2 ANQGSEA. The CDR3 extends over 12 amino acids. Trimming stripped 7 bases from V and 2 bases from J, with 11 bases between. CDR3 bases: TGCAGCGCCGAGCTAGTTCAAGAGACCCAGTACTTC. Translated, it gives CSAELVQETQYF. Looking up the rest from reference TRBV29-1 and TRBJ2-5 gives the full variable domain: SAVISQKPSRDICQRGTSLTIQCQVDSQVTMMFWYRQQPGQSLTLIATANQGSEATYESGFVIDKFPISRPNLTFSTLTVSNMSPEDSSIYLCSAELVQETQYFGPGTRLLVL.

The CDR3 is CASSMVASRDAQETQYF. CDR3 sequence (DNA): TGTGCCAGTAGTATGGTAGCGTCTAGGGATGCCCAAGAGACCCAGTACTTC. V gene TRBV19 combines with J gene TRBJ2-5; a possible D gene is TRBD2 (5 bases). CDR1 and CDR2 (germline): LNHDA, SQIVND (reference sequence). CDR3 size: 17 residues. Trimming stripped 3 bases from V and 1 base from J, with 18 bases between.

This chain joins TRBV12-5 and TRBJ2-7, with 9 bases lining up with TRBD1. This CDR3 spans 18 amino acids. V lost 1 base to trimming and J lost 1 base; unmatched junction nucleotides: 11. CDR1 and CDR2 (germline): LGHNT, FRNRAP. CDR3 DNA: TGTGCTAGTGGTTTGGGAACTAAGACCGGGACAGGGTCCTACGAGCAGTACTTC. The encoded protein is CASGLGTKTGTGSYEQYF.

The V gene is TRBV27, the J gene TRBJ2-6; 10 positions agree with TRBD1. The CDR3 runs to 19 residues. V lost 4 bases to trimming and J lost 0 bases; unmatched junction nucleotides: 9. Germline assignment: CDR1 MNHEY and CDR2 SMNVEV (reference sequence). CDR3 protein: CASSSRDRGELSGANVLTF. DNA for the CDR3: TGTGCCAGCAGTTCCCGGGACAGGGGAGAGCTCTCTGGGGCCAACGTCCTGACTTTC.

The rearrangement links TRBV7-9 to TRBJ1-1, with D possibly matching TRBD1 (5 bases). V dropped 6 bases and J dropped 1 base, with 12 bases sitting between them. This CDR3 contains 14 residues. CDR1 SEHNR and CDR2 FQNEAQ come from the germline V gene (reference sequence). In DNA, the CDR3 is TGTGCCAGCAGTTCGGGGGTGACGAACACTGAAGCTTTCTTT. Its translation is CASSSGVTNTEAFF.

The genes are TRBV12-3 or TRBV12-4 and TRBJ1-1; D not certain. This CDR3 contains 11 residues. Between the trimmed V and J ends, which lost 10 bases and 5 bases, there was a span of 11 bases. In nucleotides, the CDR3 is TGTGCCAACCAAAGAGGGACTGAAGCTTTCTTT. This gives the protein CANQRGTEAFF.

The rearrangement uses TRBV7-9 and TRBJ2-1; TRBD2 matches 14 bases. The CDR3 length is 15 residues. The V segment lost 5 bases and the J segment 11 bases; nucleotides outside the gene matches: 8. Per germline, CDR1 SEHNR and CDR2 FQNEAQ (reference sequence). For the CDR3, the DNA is TGTGCCAGCAGCCCCGGACTAGCGGGAGGCCAAAAGCAGTTCTTC. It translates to CASSPGLAGGQKQFF.

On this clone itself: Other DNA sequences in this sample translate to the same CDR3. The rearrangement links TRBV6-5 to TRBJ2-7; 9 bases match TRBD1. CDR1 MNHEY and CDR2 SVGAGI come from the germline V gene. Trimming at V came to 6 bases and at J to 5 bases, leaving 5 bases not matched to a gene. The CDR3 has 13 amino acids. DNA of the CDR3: TGTGCCAGCAGCAGGACAGGGGAGAACGAGCAGTACTTC. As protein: CASSRTGENEQYF.

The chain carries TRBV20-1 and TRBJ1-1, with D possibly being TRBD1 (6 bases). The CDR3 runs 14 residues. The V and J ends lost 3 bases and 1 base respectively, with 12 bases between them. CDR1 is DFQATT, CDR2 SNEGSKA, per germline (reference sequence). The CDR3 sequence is CSASEDRRNTEAFF. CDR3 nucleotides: TGCAGTGCTAGTGAGGACAGAAGGAACACTGAAGCTTTCTTT.

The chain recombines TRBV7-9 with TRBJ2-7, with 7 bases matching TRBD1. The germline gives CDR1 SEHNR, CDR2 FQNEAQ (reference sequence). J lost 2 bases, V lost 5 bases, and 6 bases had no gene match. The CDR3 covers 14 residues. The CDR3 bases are TGTGCCAGCAGCCCTAGACAGGGTCCCTACGAGCAGTACTTC. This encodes CASSPRQGPYEQYF.

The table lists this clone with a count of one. The CDR3, as DNA: TGCGCCAGCAGCCTCACCGGGAGAGACACGGAAAAACTGTTTTTT. Its protein product is CASSLTGRDTEKLFF. This chain joins TRBV5-1 and TRBJ1-4; D unclear. Trimming stripped 4 bases from V and 8 bases from J, with 18 bases between. Germline V lookup: CDR1 SGHRS, CDR2 YFSETQ. The CDR3 length is 15 residues.

The CDR3 loop is CASSLAGYNEQFF. In DNA, the CDR3 is TGTGCCAGTAGCCTAGCGGGGTACAATGAGCAGTTCTTC. The V gene is TRBV19, the J gene TRBJ2-1, with TRBD2 matching over 9 bases. The V segment lost 6 bases and the J segment 4 bases; nucleotides outside the gene matches: 1. Per the germline V gene, CDR1 is LNHDA and CDR2 is SQIVND (reference sequence). The CDR3 is 13 residues long. Full variable domain (remainder filled in from reference TRBV19 and TRBJ2-1): DGGITQSPKYLFRKEGQNVTLSCEQNLNHDAMYWYRQDPGQGLRLIYYSQIVNDFQKGDIAEGYSVSREKKESFPLTVTSAQKNPTAFYLCASSLAGYNEQFFGPGTRLTVL.

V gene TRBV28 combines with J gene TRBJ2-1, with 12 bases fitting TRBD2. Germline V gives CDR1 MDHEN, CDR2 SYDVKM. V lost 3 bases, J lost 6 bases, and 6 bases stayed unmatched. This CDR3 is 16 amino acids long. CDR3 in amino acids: CASSLSSGRVGNEQFF. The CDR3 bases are TGTGCCAGCAGTTTGTCTAGCGGGAGGGTGGGCAATGAGCAGTTCTTC.

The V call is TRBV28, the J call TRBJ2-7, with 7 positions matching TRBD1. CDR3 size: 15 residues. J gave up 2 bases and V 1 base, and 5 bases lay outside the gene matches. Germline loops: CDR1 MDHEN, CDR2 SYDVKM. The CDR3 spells CASSLSVRGTYEQYF. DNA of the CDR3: TGTGCCAGCAGTTTATCGGTCAGGGGGACCTACGAGCAGTACTTC.

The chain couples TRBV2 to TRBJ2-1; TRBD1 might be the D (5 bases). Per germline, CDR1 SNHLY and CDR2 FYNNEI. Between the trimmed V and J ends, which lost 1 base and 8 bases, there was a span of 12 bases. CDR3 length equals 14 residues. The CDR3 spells CASSEGSGSYEQFF. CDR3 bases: TGTGCCAGCAGTGAAGGGTCAGGGTCGTATGAGCAGTTCTTC.

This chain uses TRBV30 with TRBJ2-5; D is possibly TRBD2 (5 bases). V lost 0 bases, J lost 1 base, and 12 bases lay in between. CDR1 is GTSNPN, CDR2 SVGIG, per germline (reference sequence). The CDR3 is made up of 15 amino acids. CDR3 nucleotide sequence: TGTGCCTGGAGTGTTTATGATACTAGCCAAGAGACCCAGTACTTC. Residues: CAWSVYDTSQETQYF. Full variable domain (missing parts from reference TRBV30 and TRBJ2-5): SQTIHQWPATLVQPVGSPLSLECTVEGTSNPNLYWYRQAAGRGLQLLFYSVGIGQISSEVPQNLSASRPQDRQFILSSKKLLLSDSGFYLCAWSVYDTSQETQYFGPGTRLLVL.

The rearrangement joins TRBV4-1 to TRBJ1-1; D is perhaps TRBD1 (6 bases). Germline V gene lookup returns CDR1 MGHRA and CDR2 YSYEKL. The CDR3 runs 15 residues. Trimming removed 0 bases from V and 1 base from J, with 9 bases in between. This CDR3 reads CASSQEWTANTEAFF. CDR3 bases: TGCGCCAGCAGCCAAGAATGGACAGCGAACACTGAAGCTTTCTTT.